The 31 T cell receptor beta chains below all came from one sample that was sequenced in a study of tumor and adjacent non-tumor tissue in lung cancer. The template was RNA from unsorted bulk tissue. A modified ARM-PCR protocol with three rounds of nested PCR amplified TCRbeta. TCRdb re-called the multiplex PCR reads with MiXCR, one entry per CDR3 protein. Counted here are tens of thousands of distinct CDR3 sequences, around three quarters occurring once; the ten biggest clones make up about 30%. Sequenced sample: lung tumor tissue. The receptors here all came from a man in his 60s with non-small cell lung cancer.

Of note for this clonotype: This clone may be a read error of a much larger clone one base away. V is TRBV28 and J is TRBJ1-2; maybe TRBD1 (5 bases). Germline-derived CDR1 and CDR2 are MDHEN and SYDVKM. This CDR3 comprises 15 residues. The CDR3 nucleotides are TGTGCCAGCAGTCGTCTTGGGCAGGACACTTATGGCTACATCTTC. This translates into CASSRLGQDTYGYIF.

In its sample, this clonotype was seen once. The chain couples TRBV6-5 to TRBJ1-5, with 9 bases fitting TRBD1. CDR3 length: 14 residues. CDR1 MNHEY and CDR2 SVGAGI come from the germline V gene. The DNA for the CDR3 is TGTACTAGGAGTTCAACAGGGGGCTCTCAGCCCCAGCATTTT. It specifies CTRSSTGGSQPQHF.

As regards this clonotype: Germline is not matched at one junction end, which may reflect a read error. The CDR3 DNA is TGCGCCAGCAGTCGAGACAGGACGAACACTGGAGCTTTCTTC. Translated: CASSRDRTNTGAFF. The chain links TRBV10-2 to TRBJ1-1; D possibly corresponds to TRBD1 (6 bases). CDR1 and CDR2 from the germline V gene are WSHSY and SAAADI. The CDR3 totals 14 residues.

Comments on this clonotype: The junction departs from germline at one end; a sequencing error may be responsible. The chain recombines TRBV20-1 with TRBJ1-1; D unclear. This CDR3 has 15 amino acids. The germline CDR1 and CDR2 sequences are DFQATT and SNEGSKA (reference sequence). The CDR3 reads CSARNNFVGNTQAFF. In nucleotides, the CDR3 is TGTAGTGCTAGAAATAATTTCGTGGGAAACACTCAAGCTTTCTTT.

As regards this clonotype: The junction shows a germline mismatch at one end, possibly a read error. The J gene is TRBJ2-6, the V gene TRBV6-1; D possibly uses TRBD1 or TRBD2 (6 bases each). Per germline, CDR1 MNHNS and CDR2 SASEGT. The CDR3 has 19 amino acids. In DNA, the CDR3 is TGTGCCAGCAGTGAAGCGCTTAGGTCCGGGACGAGGGGGGCCAACGTCCCGACCTTC. This codes for CASSEALRSGTRGANVPTF.

As regards this clonotype: Compared with germline, one end of the junction differs, possibly owing to a read error. The chain employs TRBV6-5 and TRBJ1-1; no clear D gene. CDR1 MNHEY and CDR2 SVGAGI come from the germline V gene. The CDR3 contains 11 residues. CDR3: CASRKNIEAFF. CDR3 coding DNA: TGTGCCAGCAGGAAGAACATTGAAGCCTTCTTT.

This clonotype was observed a few times. This may arise from a read error, as a much more abundant clone is one base away. The V call is TRBV20-1, the J call TRBJ2-7, with TRBD2 identical over 12 bases. The length of the CDR3 is 14 residues. The V segment lost 5 bases and the J segment 5 bases; nucleotides outside the gene matches: 7. Germline loops: CDR1 DFQATT, CDR2 SNEGSKA (reference sequence). The CDR3 DNA sequence: TGCAGTGCTTCACGGACTAGCGGGATAGACGAGCAGTACTTC. Protein product: CSASRTSGIDEQYF.

Only one count was recorded for this clonotype. The chain recombines TRBV29-1 with TRBJ2-6; perhaps TRBD1 as D (6 bases). From germline, CDR1 is SQVTM and CDR2 ANQGSEA. V was shortened by 3 bases and J by 6 bases, with 15 bases between the two germline ends. The CDR3 is made up of 15 amino acids. CDR3 coding DNA: TGCAGCGTTGAGTTGGACAGCTCTATGGCCAACGTCCTGACTTTC. The encoded protein is CSVELDSSMANVLTF.

The chain recombines TRBV29-1 with TRBJ2-7, with 7 bases identical to TRBD1. The CDR3 has 12 amino acids. Germline V gives CDR1 SQVTM, CDR2 ANQGSEA. The CDR3, as DNA: TGCGGCGCCAGACAGGGTAGCTACGAGCAGTACTTC. Translating it yields CGARQGSYEQYF.

Turning to this clonotype: The junction departs from germline at one end; a sequencing error may be responsible. The V and J genes are TRBV28 and TRBJ1-5; no definite D call. Germline values: CDR1 MDHEN, CDR2 SYDVKM. The CDR3 contains 13 residues. The CDR3 coding sequence is TGTGCCAGCAGGGGATATAGCAACCAGCCCCAGCTTTTT. It codes for CASRGYSNQPQLF. The complete variable domain, with remaining parts taken from reference TRBV28 and TRBJ1-5, reads DVKVTQSSRYLVKRTGEKVFLECVQDMDHENMFWYRQDPGLGLRLIYFSYDVKMKEKGDIPEGYSVSREKKERFSLILESASTNQTSMYLCASRGYSNQPQLFGDGTRLSIL.

The chain employs TRBV28 and TRBJ1-1; D gene uncertain. With 7 bases removed from V and 1 base from J, the gap between germline ends came to 13 bases. CDR1 MDHEN and CDR2 SYDVKM come from the germline V gene. CDR3 length equals 14 residues. CDR3 loop: CASTLGSRNTEAFF. CDR3 in DNA: TGTGCCAGCACCCTCGGGAGTAGGAACACTGAAGCTTTCTTT.

This clonotype came up a few times. A read error is possible here, since a much larger clone lies one base away. The conserved phenylalanine or tryptophan normally closing the CDR3 is absent here, so this likely arose from a read error. The chain joins TRBV5-1 to TRBJ2-7, with D maybe TRBD1 (5 bases). The CDR3 sequence is 14 residues long. The germline V gene has CDR1 SGHRS and CDR2 YFSETQ. The V end was cut by 5 bases, the J end by 3 bases, with 15 bases between. In DNA, the CDR3 is TGCGCCAGCAGGGTCGCAGGGATCGACTACGAGCAGTACTCC. This sequence encodes CASRVAGIDYEQYS.

As concerns this clonotype: This may be a read error, as it is one base from a much larger clone. The chain joins TRBV2 to TRBJ2-5; TRBD2 might be the D (6 bases). This CDR3 is built from 11 residues. Germline assignment: CDR1 SNHLY and CDR2 FYNNEI. CDR3 loop: CASNRREIQYF. As DNA, the CDR3 is TGTGCCAGCAATCGGAGGGAGATCCAGTACTTC.

A note on this clonotype: One end of the junction does not line up with germline, which may come from a read error. The rearrangement uses TRBV6-5 and TRBJ2-7, with 7 bases fitting TRBD2. This CDR3 region has 15 residues. The germline CDR1 and CDR2 sequences are MNHEY and SVGAGI. The CDR3 sequence is CVSSFSMRETAERYF. The CDR3 DNA follows: TGTGTCAGCAGTTTCTCGATGCGGGAGACGGCCGAGCGGTACTTC.

Regarding this clonotype: Germline and junction disagree at one end, which may indicate a read error. CDR3 loop: CASKETWGSYNEQLF. CDR3 in DNA: TGTGCGAGCAAGGAAACTTGGGGCTCATACAATGAGCAGCTCTTC. The chain employs TRBV6-1 and TRBJ2-1, with a weak D call TRBD1 (5 bases). Germline V gene sequence: CDR1 MNHNS, CDR2 SASEGT. The CDR3 has 15 residues.

The V call is TRBV11-3, the J call TRBJ2-3; possible D gene TRBD2, 5 bases. The CDR3 extends over 16 amino acids. V was pared by 3 bases and J by 0 bases, with 13 bases between. CDR1 and CDR2 (germline): SGHNT, YENEEA. CDR3 sequence reads: CASSFWLADSTDTQYF. The CDR3 DNA is TGTGCCAGCAGCTTCTGGCTAGCTGATAGCACAGATACGCAGTATTTT.

This clonotype was detected a few times. Mismatch with germline at one junction end may stem from a read error. The rearrangement uses TRBV20-1 and TRBJ2-1, with 7 nucleotides matching TRBD2. This CDR3 region has 14 residues. Germline assignment: CDR1 DFQATT and CDR2 SNEGSKA (reference sequence). Here the CDR3 DNA reads TGCAATGCTAAAGGACTAGAGGGAGAACATGAGCAGTTCTTC. Translating it yields CNAKGLEGEHEQFF.

Regarding this clonotype: The CDR3 does not close with the conserved phenylalanine or tryptophan, likely indicating a read error. The CDR3 region has the DNA TGTGCCAGCAGTGTAGACCAGAATCAGCCCCAGCATTAT. Amino acid sequence: CASSVDQNQPQHY. The chain joins TRBV6-1 to TRBJ1-5; D is undetermined. The CDR3 loop spans 13 amino acids. V lost 4 bases and J 4 bases, leaving 8 bases between the germline ends. The germline gives CDR1 MNHNS, CDR2 SASEGT.

Notes on this clonotype: This is likely a read error, given that the CDR3 carries no conserved phenylalanine or tryptophan at its end. The V and J genes are TRBV5-4 and TRBJ2-1; D is possibly TRBD2 (6 bases). The germline CDR1 and CDR2 sequences are SGHNT and YYREEE (reference sequence). V was trimmed by 3 bases and J by 13 bases, leaving 20 bases between them. The CDR3 covers 14 residues. Written as DNA, the CDR3 is TGTGCCAGCAGCTGGCGGGACTGGGGGATTGACCAGTTCCTC. Encoded protein: CASSWRDWGIDQFL.

The rearrangement joins TRBV29-1 to TRBJ2-3; tentatively, D is TRBD1 or TRBD2 (5 bases each). This CDR3 is 14 amino acids long. The germline V gene encodes CDR1 SQVTM and CDR2 ANQGSEA. CDR3 nucleotides: TGCAGGGTTAACCCGGGACGGATGACAGATACGCAGTATTTT. This sequence encodes CRVNPGRMTDTQYF.

In its sample, this clonotype was seen a few times. This may arise from a read error, as a much more abundant clone is one base away. The CDR3 spells CSVRGLALETQYF. The DNA for the CDR3 is TGCAGTGTTAGGGGACTAGCGCTCGAGACCCAGTACTTC. The chain employs TRBV20-1 and TRBJ2-5; TRBD2 aligns across 10 bases. Trimming took 7 bases from V and 5 from J; bases not matched to a gene: 7. The CDR3 has 13 residues. Germline V gene data show CDR1 as DFQATT and CDR2 as SNEGSKA (reference sequence).

A remark on this clonotype: The junction does not match germline at one end; this may be a read error. The chain links TRBV6-5 to TRBJ1-6, with D tentatively TRBD1 (6 bases). Germline CDR1 MNHEY, CDR2 SVGAGI. The CDR3 consists of 15 residues. CDR3 loop: CTSSYGQRGNSPLHF. CDR3 nucleotide sequence: TGTACCAGCAGTTACGGACAGCGTGGTAATTCACCCCTCCACTTT.

The genes are TRBV28 and TRBJ2-7; TRBD2 matches 12 bases. Germline V gives CDR1 MDHEN, CDR2 SYDVKM. This CDR3 spans 16 amino acids. V lost 7 bases to trimming and J lost 2 bases; unmatched junction nucleotides: 9. Here the CDR3 reads CASNSSGLAGTYEQYF. The CDR3 DNA sequence: TGTGCCAGCAATTCATCCGGACTAGCGGGAACCTACGAGCAGTACTTC.

Comments on this clonotype: Mismatch with germline at one junction end may stem from a read error. The V call is TRBV10-3, the J call TRBJ2-7, with D possibly matching TRBD2 (5 bases). This CDR3 spans 16 amino acids. Germline CDR1 and CDR2: ENHRY and SYGVKD. CDR3 nucleotides: TGTGCCTCAGAGGGCTGGGTGGACCGGTGGGTTCGCGAGCACTACTTC. As protein: CASEGWVDRWVREHYF.

A word on this clonotype: Germline and junction disagree at one end, which may indicate a read error. The J gene is TRBJ2-3, the V gene TRBV20-1; D call uncertain. The CDR3 loop spans 15 amino acids. Germline values: CDR1 DFQATT, CDR2 SNEGSKA (reference sequence). The CDR3 region has the DNA TGCAGTGCTAGAGTACAACAGAGAATAACAGATATGCAGTATTTT. Encoded protein: CSARVQQRITDMQYF.

This clonotype was picked up many times. The chain couples TRBV20-1 to TRBJ1-5; D call uncertain. The V gene's germline CDR1 is DFQATT and CDR2 SNEGSKA (reference sequence). Trimming took off 3 bases at V and 0 bases at J, with 15 bases between the two ends. There are 16 residues in the CDR3. In DNA, the CDR3 is TGCAGTGCTAGCTCCCCAGTAACCTATAGCAATCAGCCCCAGCATTTT. This codes for CSASSPVTYSNQPQHF.

With regard to this clonotype: A read error may explain this, as a much larger clone is one base away. The chain links TRBV5-4 to TRBJ1-2; D is ambiguous. V shed 9 bases and J shed 2 bases, with 29 bases lying between them. The length of the CDR3 is 18 residues. CDR1 is SGHNT, CDR2 YYREEE, per germline (reference sequence). The CDR3 reads CATYLKLGRRIVNYGYTF. CDR3 coding DNA: TGTGCCACCTACCTTAAATTGGGGAGAAGGATAGTCAACTATGGCTACACCTTC.

The sample holds a few counts of this clonotype. One end of the junction does not line up with germline, which may come from a read error. This sequence joins TRBV6-5 and TRBJ2-7; no definite D call. CDR1 and CDR2 (germline): MNHEY, SVGAGI. There are 14 residues in the CDR3. The CDR3 DNA reads as TGTGCCAACAGTCGGGCCGCCTTCTCCTACGAGCAGTATTTC. It codes for CANSRAAFSYEQYF.

This clonotype came up a few times. Since the CDR3 does not end with the conserved phenylalanine or tryptophan, this likely comes from a read error. The chain joins TRBV6-6 to TRBJ2-7, with 8 nucleotides matching TRBD1. The CDR3 has 15 residues. Germline V gene sequence: CDR1 MNHNY, CDR2 SVGAGI (reference sequence). Here the CDR3 reads CASSSPGQVSYVQYS. CDR3 bases: TGTGCCAGCAGTTCACCGGGACAGGTCTCCTACGTGCAGTACTCC.

In this sample, this clonotype turned up once. Since the CDR3 does not end with the conserved phenylalanine or tryptophan, this likely comes from a read error. The gene calls are TRBV29-1 and TRBJ1-1; TRBD1 matches at 7 bases. Germline values: CDR1 SQVTM, CDR2 ANQGSEA. This CDR3 has 15 amino acids. This CDR3 reads CIVRQGWGMNTEAFS. The CDR3 DNA is TGCATCGTAAGACAGGGATGGGGAATGAACACTGAAGCTTTCTCT.

This clonotype appeared once. This may stem from a read error, because a much larger clone lies one nucleotide away. This chain connects TRBV6-6 to TRBJ1-2, with TRBD1 as a possible D gene (5 bases). The CDR3 covers 12 residues. Germline-derived CDR1 and CDR2 are MNHNY and SVGAGI (reference sequence). The CDR3 nucleotides read TGTGTCACGGGGGTGGCCTTCTATGGCTACACCTTC. Its protein is CVTGVAFYGYTF.